These T cell receptor beta chains were read from a single sample in a study of a mutant IDH1 vaccine in newly diagnosed glioma. Profiled with immunoSEQ multiplex PCR; TCRdb holds only in-frame clones, not every one. The table records over 30,000 clones, approximately 80% of them present only once. The sequencing here drew on peripheral blood mononuclear cells (PBMCs), taken from a glioma patient treated with radiotherapy, temozolomide or both. These receptor sequences come from a man aged 50-59 years with glioma. Some clones in this sample may be carry-over from other donors' samples. Both conserved end residues are part of each CDR3. The D gene is left open where the match is weak. Only some rows state a clone size, as once, few, many or a class for expanded clones.

CDR3nt	CDR3aa	d_gene	j_gene	abundance	v_gene
TGTGCCAGCAGCCAGTCTGGCGGAATAAACAATGAGCAGTTCTTC	CASSQSGGINNEQFF	NA	TRBJ2-1	NA	TRBV14
TGTGCCACCAGCAGAGATATGGGGGACAGCAGCTATGGCTACACCTTC	CATSRDMGDSSYGYTF	TRBD1	TRBJ1-2	NA	TRBV15
TGCAGCGCCTCGGAGGGAAATGAGCAGTTCTTC	CSASEGNEQFF	NA	TRBJ2-1	NA	TRBV29-1
TGTGCCAGCAGCGTAGCAGGGTTCTCTGGAAACACCATATATTTT	CASSVAGFSGNTIYF	NA	TRBJ1-3	NA	TRBV9
TGTGCCAGCAGGGGGGACAGTGACTACGAGCAGTACTTC	CASRGDSDYEQYF	TRBD1	TRBJ2-7	NA	TRBV2
TGTGCCAGCATACCCCTAGCCTCCTACGAGCAGTACTTC	CASIPLASYEQYF	NA	TRBJ2-7	NA	TRBV2
TGTGCCAGCAGCCAAGCTGGCGGGCAAGAGACCCAGTACTTC	CASSQAGGQETQYF	NA	TRBJ2-5	NA	TRBV4-2
TGCAGCGTTGAGAGACAGGGGGAAATGTTTTTT	CSVERQGEMFF	TRBD1	TRBJ1-4	NA	TRBV29-1
TGTGCCAGCAGCTTAGGGGGGGAGGCAGGGGTAAATCAGCCCCAGCATTTT	CASSLGGEAGVNQPQHF	NA	TRBJ1-5	NA	TRBV7-9
TGTGCCAGTAGTTCCAGGACAGCAGAAGCTTTCTTT	CASSSRTAEAFF	NA	TRBJ1-1	NA	TRBV19
TGTGCCAGCAGACCGCCGGGACGGATTTATGGCTACACCTTC	CASRPPGRIYGYTF	NA	TRBJ1-2	NA	TRBV6-5
TGCGCCAGCAGCGGGACAGGCTCCTACAATGAGCAGTTCTTC	CASSGTGSYNEQFF	TRBD1	TRBJ2-1	once	TRBV5-1
TGTGCCAGCAGTGGAATCTCCTACGAGCAGTACTTC	CASSGISYEQYF	NA	TRBJ2-7	NA	TRBV25-1
TGTGCCAGCAGCTCCCCGGGCAGAATTGATGAAAAACTGTTTTTT	CASSSPGRIDEKLFF	NA	TRBJ1-4	NA	TRBV7-2
TGTGCCAGTAGTCCTAGCGGGAGCTCCTACGAGCAGTACTTC	CASSPSGSSYEQYF	TRBD2	TRBJ2-7	NA	TRBV7-9
TGTGCCAGCAGTCGTTCGACACTGGGTACGCAGTATTTT	CASSRSTLGTQYF	NA	TRBJ2-3	NA	TRBV6-5
TGTGCCAGCAGTGAACTAATCCGGGAGTACCGCAATCAGCCCCAGCATTTT	CASSELIREYRNQPQHF	NA	TRBJ1-5	NA	TRBV6-1
TGTGCCAGCAGTATTGGCCCCAGGACTGAAGCTTTCTTT	CASSIGPRTEAFF	NA	TRBJ1-1	NA	TRBV6-1
TGTGCCAGCAGTTTCCAGGGGAGTCTAGAGACCCAGTACTTC	CASSFQGSLETQYF	NA	TRBJ2-5	NA	TRBV28
TGCAGTGCTTCTTCGGGGCAGCCCCAGCATTTT	CSASSGQPQHF	NA	TRBJ1-5	once	TRBV20-1
TGTGCCAGCAGTTCGTGGAGGGGGAAGAACACCGGGGAGCTGTTTTTT	CASSSWRGKNTGELFF	NA	TRBJ2-2	NA	TRBV28
TGTGCCAGTCGGACTAGCGGGGGCTCAGATACGCAGTATTTT	CASRTSGGSDTQYF	TRBD2	TRBJ2-3	once	TRBV2
TGTGCCAGCAGCTTACCGGGACTAGCGGTATACGAGCAGTACTTC	CASSLPGLAVYEQYF	TRBD2	TRBJ2-7	NA	TRBV7-2
TGTGCCAGCAGCCCGACTAGCGGGGGGATCTACGAGCAGTACTTC	CASSPTSGGIYEQYF	TRBD2	TRBJ2-7	NA	TRBV7-3
TGCGCCAGCCGGACAGGGATGAACAATGAGCAGTTCTTC	CASRTGMNNEQFF	TRBD1	TRBJ2-1	NA	TRBV5-1
TGTGCCAGCAGTTTAGCGACAGGGGGCGGTCAGCCCCAGCATTTT	CASSLATGGGQPQHF	TRBD1	TRBJ1-5	few	TRBV28
TGTGCCAGTAGTGTAAAAACAGGGGTCGTTTCCTTCGGATTAGATACGCAGTATTTT	CASSVKTGVVSFGLDTQYF	TRBD1	TRBJ2-3	NA	TRBV19
TGCGCCAGCAGTCAACCGGGACCCAAGGGGAGCGGGGAGCTGTTTTTT	CASSQPGPKGSGELFF	NA	TRBJ2-2	NA	TRBV23-1